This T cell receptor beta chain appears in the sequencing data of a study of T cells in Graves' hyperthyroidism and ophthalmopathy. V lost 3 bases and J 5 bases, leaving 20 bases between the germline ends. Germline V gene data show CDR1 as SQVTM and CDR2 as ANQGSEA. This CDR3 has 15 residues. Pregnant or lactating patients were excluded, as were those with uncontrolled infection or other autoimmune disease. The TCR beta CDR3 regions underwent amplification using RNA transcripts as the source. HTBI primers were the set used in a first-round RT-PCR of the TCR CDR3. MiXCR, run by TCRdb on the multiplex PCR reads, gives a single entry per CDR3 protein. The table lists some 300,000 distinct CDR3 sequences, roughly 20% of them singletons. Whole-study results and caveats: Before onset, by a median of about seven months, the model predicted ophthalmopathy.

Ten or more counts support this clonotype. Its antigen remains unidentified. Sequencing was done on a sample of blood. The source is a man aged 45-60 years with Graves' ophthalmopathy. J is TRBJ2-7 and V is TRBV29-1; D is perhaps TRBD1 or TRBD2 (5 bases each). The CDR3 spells CSVDGIAGTDHEQYF. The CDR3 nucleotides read TGCAGCGTTGACGGGATAGCCGGGACCGATCACGAGCAGTACTTC.